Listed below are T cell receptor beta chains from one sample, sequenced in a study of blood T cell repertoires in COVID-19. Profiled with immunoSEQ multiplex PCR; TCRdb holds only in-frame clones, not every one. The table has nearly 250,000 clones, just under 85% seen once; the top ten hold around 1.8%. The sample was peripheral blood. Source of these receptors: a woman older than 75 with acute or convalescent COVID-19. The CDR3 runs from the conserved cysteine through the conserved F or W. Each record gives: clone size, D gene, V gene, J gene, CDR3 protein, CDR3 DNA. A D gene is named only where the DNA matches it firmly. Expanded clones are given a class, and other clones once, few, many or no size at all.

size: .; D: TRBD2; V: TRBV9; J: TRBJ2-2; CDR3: CASSSGLVNTGELFF; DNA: TGTGCCAGCAGCTCGGGACTAGTAAACACCGGGGAGCTGTTTTTT
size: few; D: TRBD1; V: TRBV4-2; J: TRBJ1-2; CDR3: CASSQDLGQGAGGYTF; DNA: TGTGCCAGCAGCCAAGATCTGGGACAGGGGGCGGGAGGCTACACCTTC
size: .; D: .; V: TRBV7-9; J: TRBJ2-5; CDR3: CASSGALRTQYF; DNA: TGTGCCAGCAGCGGAGCCTTGAGGACCCAGTACTTC
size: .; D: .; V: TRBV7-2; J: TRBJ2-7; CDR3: CASSMGLRSYEQYF; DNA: TGTGCCAGCAGCATGGGCCTCCGCTCCTACGAGCAGTACTTC
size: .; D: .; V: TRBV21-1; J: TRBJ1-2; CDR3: CATTVGDRITNYGYTF; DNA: TGTGCCACTACGGTAGGGGACAGGATTACTAACTATGGCTACACCTTC
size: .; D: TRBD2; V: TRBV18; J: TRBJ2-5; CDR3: CASSPYPGREEETQYF; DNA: TGTGCCAGCTCACCATATCCGGGTCGGGAGGAAGAGACCCAGTACTTC
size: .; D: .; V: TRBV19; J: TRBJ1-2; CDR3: CASSPEVFSSYGYTF; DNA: TGTGCCAGTAGTCCCGAGGTTTTTAGTAGCTATGGCTACACCTTC
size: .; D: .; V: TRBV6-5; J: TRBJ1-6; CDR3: CASRDSFYNSPLHF; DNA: TGTGCCAGCAGGGACAGCTTCTATAATTCACCCCTCCACTTT
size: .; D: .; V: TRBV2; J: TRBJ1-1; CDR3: CASRRQATNTEAFF; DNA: TGTGCCAGCAGGCGTCAGGCTACCAACACTGAAGCTTTCTTT
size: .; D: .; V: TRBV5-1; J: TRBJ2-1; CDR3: CASSLEQVYNEQFF; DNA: TGCGCCAGCAGCTTGGAGCAGGTATACAATGAGCAGTTCTTC
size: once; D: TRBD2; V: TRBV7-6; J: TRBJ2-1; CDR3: CASSLKFGPSGEQFF; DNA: TGTGCCAGCAGCTTAAAGTTCGGGCCTAGCGGGGAGCAGTTCTTC
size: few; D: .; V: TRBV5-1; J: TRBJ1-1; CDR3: CASSLAGGSNTEAFF; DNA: TGCGCCAGCAGCTTGGCCGGGGGTAGTAACACTGAAGCTTTCTTT
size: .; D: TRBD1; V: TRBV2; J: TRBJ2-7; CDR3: CASRRQGMQEQYF; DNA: TGTGCCAGCAGAAGACAGGGGATGCAGGAGCAGTACTTC
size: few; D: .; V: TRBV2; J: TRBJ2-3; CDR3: CATKAGPTDTQYF; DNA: TGTGCCACCAAGGCGGGACCCACAGATACGCAGTATTTT
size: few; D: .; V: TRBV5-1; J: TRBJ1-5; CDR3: CASSLGTDNQPQHF; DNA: TGCGCCAGCAGCTTGGGGACAGACAATCAGCCCCAGCATTTT
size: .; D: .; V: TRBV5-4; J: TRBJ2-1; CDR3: CASRPTLAASSYNEQFF; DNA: TGTGCCAGCAGACCTACCCTGGCAGCGAGCTCCTACAATGAGCAGTTCTTC
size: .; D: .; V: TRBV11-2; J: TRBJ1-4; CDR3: CASSRGSGANEKLFF; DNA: TGTGCCAGCAGCCGAGGGTCAGGGGCTAATGAAAAACTGTTTTTT
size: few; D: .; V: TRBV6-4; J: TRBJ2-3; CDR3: CASSPSEGHTDTQYF; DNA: TGTGCCAGCTCGCCCAGCGAGGGCCACACAGATACGCAGTATTTT
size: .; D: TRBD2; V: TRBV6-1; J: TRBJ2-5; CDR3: CASSEALLAGGQETQYF; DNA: TGTGCCAGCAGTGAAGCGCTTCTAGCGGGGGGCCAAGAGACCCAGTACTTC
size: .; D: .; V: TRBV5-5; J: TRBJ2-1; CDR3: CASSTSLLLATFYNEQFF; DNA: TGTGCCAGCAGCACTTCCCTTCTTCTAGCTACGTTCTACAATGAGCAGTTCTTC
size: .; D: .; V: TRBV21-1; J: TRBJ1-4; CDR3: CASSKDGEGEKLFF; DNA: TGTGCCAGCAGCAAAGACGGGGAGGGTGAAAAACTGTTTTTT
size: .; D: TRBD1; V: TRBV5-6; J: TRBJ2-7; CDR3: CASTQTGQGSYEQYF; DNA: TGTGCCAGCACCCAAACGGGACAGGGCTCCTACGAGCAGTACTTC
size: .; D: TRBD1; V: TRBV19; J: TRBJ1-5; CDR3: CASSVDRGSNQPQHF; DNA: TGTGCCAGTAGTGTGGACAGGGGAAGCAATCAGCCCCAGCATTTT
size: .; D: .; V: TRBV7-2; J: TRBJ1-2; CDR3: CASSLAFQGSNYGYTF; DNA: TGTGCCAGCAGCTTAGCTTTCCAGGGCTCTAACTATGGCTACACCTTC
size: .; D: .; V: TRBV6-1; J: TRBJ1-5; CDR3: CASSDRGQLSNQPQHF; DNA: TGTGCCAGCAGTGATCGGGGTCAACTAAGCAATCAGCCCCAGCATTTT
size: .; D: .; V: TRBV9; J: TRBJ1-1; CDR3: CASSPRQLNTEAFF; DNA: TGTGCCAGCAGCCCCCGACAGCTGAACACTGAAGCTTTCTTT
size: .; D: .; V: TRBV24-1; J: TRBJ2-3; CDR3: CATSDPRGGVDTQYF; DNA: TGTGCCACCAGTGACCCCCGAGGGGGTGTAGATACGCAGTATTTT
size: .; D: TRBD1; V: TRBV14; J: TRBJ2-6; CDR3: CASSQEAIKTGILYSGANVLTF; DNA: TGTGCCAGCAGCCAAGAGGCAATCAAGACAGGGATACTCTACTCTGGGGCCAACGTCCTGACTTTC
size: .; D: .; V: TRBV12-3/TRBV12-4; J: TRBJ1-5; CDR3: CASSPAEGPQHF; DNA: TGTGCCAGCAGTCCCGCTGAGGGGCCCCAGCATTTT
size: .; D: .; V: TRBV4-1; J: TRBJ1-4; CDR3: CASSQPGAINEKLFF; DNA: TGCGCCAGCAGCCAACCAGGGGCGATTAATGAAAAACTGTTTTTT
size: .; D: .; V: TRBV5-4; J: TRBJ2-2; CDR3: CASSYLGGPRTGELFF; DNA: TGTGCCAGCAGCTACCTTGGAGGGCCTCGGACCGGGGAGCTGTTTTTT
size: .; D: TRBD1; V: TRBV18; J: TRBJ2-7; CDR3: CASSTTGTGVYEQYF; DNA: TGTGCCAGCTCTACAACAGGGACAGGGGTTTACGAGCAGTACTTC
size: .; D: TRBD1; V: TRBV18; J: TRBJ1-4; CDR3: CASSPLGTGNEKLFF; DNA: TGTGCCAGCTCACCTCTCGGGACAGGGAATGAAAAACTGTTTTTT
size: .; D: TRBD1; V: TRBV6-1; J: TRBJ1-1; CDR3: CASSWTGDTEAFF; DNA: TGTGCCAGCAGCTGGACAGGGGACACTGAAGCTTTCTTT
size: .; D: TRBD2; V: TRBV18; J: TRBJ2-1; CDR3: CASSPLAGSNSYNEQFF; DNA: TGTGCCAGCTCACCTTTAGCGGGGTCAAACTCCTACAATGAGCAGTTCTTC
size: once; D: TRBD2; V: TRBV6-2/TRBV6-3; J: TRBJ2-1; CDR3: CASSYPSGGAYNEQFF; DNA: TGTGCCAGCAGTTACCCTAGCGGGGGGGCTTACAATGAGCAGTTCTTC
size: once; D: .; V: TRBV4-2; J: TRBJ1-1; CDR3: CASSQDLSLPEAFF; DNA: TGTGCCAGCAGCCAAGACCTGAGCCTCCCCGAAGCTTTCTTT
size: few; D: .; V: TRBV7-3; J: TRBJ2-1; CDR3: CASSLIGAKVNEQFF; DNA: TGTGCCAGCAGCTTAATCGGAGCGAAGGTCAATGAGCAGTTCTTC
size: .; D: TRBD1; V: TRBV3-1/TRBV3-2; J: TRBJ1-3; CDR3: CASSQETGGGNTIYF; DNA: TGTGCCAGCAGCCAAGAGACAGGGGGAGGAAACACCATATATTTT
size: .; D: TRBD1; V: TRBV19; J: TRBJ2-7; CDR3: CASSRQGIDYEQYF; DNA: TGTGCCAGTAGCCGACAGGGAATAGATTACGAGCAGTACTTC
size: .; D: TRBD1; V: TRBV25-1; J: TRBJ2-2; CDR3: CASSLGGQGAAGELFF; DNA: TGTGCCAGCAGTTTGGGGGGACAGGGGGCAGCCGGGGAGCTGTTTTTT
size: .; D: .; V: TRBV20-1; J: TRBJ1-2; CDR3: CSARLREGYTF; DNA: TGCAGTGCTAGACTGCGGGAGGGCTACACCTTC
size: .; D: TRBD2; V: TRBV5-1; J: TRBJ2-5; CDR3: CASSLGVSTAGGWQETQYF; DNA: TGCGCCAGCAGCTTAGGTGTCAGCACGGCGGGGGGATGGCAAGAGACCCAGTACTTC
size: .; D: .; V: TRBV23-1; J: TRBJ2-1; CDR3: CASSQSSSSYNEQFF; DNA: TGCGCCAGCAGTCAATCTAGCAGCTCCTACAATGAGCAGTTCTTC
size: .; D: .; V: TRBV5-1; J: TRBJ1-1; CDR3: CASSLGQWNTEAFF; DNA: TGCGCCAGCAGCTTGGGTCAGTGGAACACTGAAGCTTTCTTT